This T cell receptor (beta chain) emerged from a study of blood T cell repertoires in COVID-19. Background on the study: The analysed material was cDNA or gDNA that came from T cells, B-cell-depleted T cells, or PBMCs.

Assay used: immunoSEQ multiplex PCR; TCRdb lists only in-frame clones, some missing. The sample lists around 120,000 clones, roughly 90% occurring once. The CDR3 has 14 residues. Trimming stripped 2 bases from V and 7 bases from J, with 11 bases between. Germline V gene data show CDR1 as SNHLY and CDR2 as FYNNEI. The sequence came from a man between 60 and 70 years old with COVID-19, enrolled during active disease. The J gene is TRBJ2-2, the V gene TRBV2, with D perhaps matching TRBD2 (5 bases). The sequencing input was peripheral blood. This CDR3 reads CASSESGSDGELFF. Written as DNA, the CDR3 is TGTGCCAGCAGTGAAAGCGGTAGCGACGGGGAGCTGTTTTTT.